The 19 T cell receptor beta chains listed next were all sequenced from one sample in a study of early T cells in non-severe SARS-CoV-2 infection. TCRdb recomputed calls from the 5' RACE reads with MiXCR, one row per CDR3 protein. Here the sample spans about 92,000 distinct CDR3 sequences, roughly 17% being singletons. Input material: whole blood. The receptors originated from an adult who was a healthcare worker with PCR-confirmed SARS-CoV-2 infection or an uninfected control (not recorded which).

V is TRBV29-1 and J is TRBJ2-3; the D gene is possibly TRBD2 (5 bases). Per germline, CDR1 SQVTM and CDR2 ANQGSEA. The CDR3 spans 12 residues. V lost 7 bases and J 1 base, leaving 9 bases between the germline ends. CDR3 bases: TGCAGCGGGAGCGGTGGCACAGATACGCAGTATTTT. It specifies CSGSGGTDTQYF.

This clonotype showed up just a few times. The gene calls are TRBV5-1 and TRBJ2-7; 10 nucleotides match TRBD1. CDR1 and CDR2 (germline): SGHRS, YFSETQ. The CDR3 length is 15 residues. The junction had 9 bases not matched to a gene; V was cut back by 4 bases and J by 5 bases. The CDR3, as DNA: TGCGCCAGCAGCCTCAGGCCGGGGACAGGGGACGAGCAGTACTTC. It codes for CASSLRPGTGDEQYF.

The rearrangement links TRBV7-2 to TRBJ2-5; D gene unclear. V shed 4 bases and J shed 6 bases, with 9 bases lying between them. Germline V lookup: CDR1 SGHTA, CDR2 FQGNSA. The CDR3 totals 12 residues. CDR3 region: CASSSHGKTQYF. For the CDR3, the DNA is TGTGCCAGCAGCTCGCATGGGAAGACCCAGTACTTC. Combining the CDR3 with reference TRBV7-2 and TRBJ2-5 gives the whole variable domain GAGVSQSPSNKVTEKGKDVELRCDPISGHTALYWYRQSLGQGLEFLIYFQGNSAPDKSGLPSDRFSAERTGGSVSTLTIQRTQQEDSAVYLCASSSHGKTQYFGPGTRLLVL.

This clonotype ranks as medium-sized. This chain joins TRBV11-2 and TRBJ2-7; D might be TRBD2 (6 bases). V was pared by 2 bases and J by 5 bases, with 16 bases between. This CDR3 is 15 amino acids long. Germline values: CDR1 SGHAT, CDR2 FQNNGV. The DNA of the CDR3 is TGTGCCAGCAGCTTATCGCAAAGGAGGGCCGACGAGCAGTACTTC. This encodes CASSLSQRRADEQYF.

The CDR3 region has the DNA TGTGCCAGCCGTAAGGGGCATGTGGAGCAGTTCTTC. Translating it yields CASRKGHVEQFF. The V call is TRBV6-2 or TRBV6-3, the J call TRBJ2-1; possibly TRBD1 for D (5 bases). Germline lookup yields CDR1 MNHEY and CDR2 SVGEGT. V lost 8 bases and J 10 bases, leaving 15 bases between the germline ends. This CDR3 is 12 amino acids long.

This clonotype was seen a few times. J is TRBJ2-5 and V is TRBV6-2 or TRBV6-3; 13 bases fit TRBD2. Per the germline V gene, CDR1 is MNHEY and CDR2 is SVGEGT. This CDR3 has 14 amino acids. V lost 6 bases to trimming and J lost 7 bases; unmatched junction nucleotides: 5. The CDR3 region has the DNA TGTGCCAGCAGCCCCGGGACTAGCGGGGTGACCCAGTACTTC. This gives the protein CASSPGTSGVTQYF.

Ten or more counts support this clonotype. The CDR3 here is CASSLGTSGGNEQFF. The CDR3 region has the DNA TGTGCCAGCAGCTTAGGGACTAGCGGGGGCAATGAGCAGTTCTTC. The V and J genes are TRBV7-9 and TRBJ2-1, with 13 bases aligning to TRBD2. J gave up 6 bases and V 1 base, and 0 bases lay outside the gene matches. CDR1 SEHNR and CDR2 FQNEAQ come from the germline V gene (reference sequence). The CDR3 is 15 amino acids.

This clonotype has more than one count but fewer than ten. V usage is TRBV3-1 and J usage is TRBJ1-5; the D gene is possibly TRBD1 (6 bases). Germline CDR1 and CDR2: LGHDT and YNNKEL (reference sequence). The CDR3 spans 14 residues. The V gene lost 4 bases and the J gene lost 7 bases, with 14 bases spanning the gap. CDR3 sequence: CASSPFRGHQPQHF. The CDR3 DNA sequence: TGTGCCAGCAGCCCATTCCGGGGGCACCAGCCCCAGCATTTT.

The CDR3: CASRLAGVNEQFF. In DNA, the CDR3 is TGTGCCAGCAGACTAGCGGGAGTCAATGAGCAGTTCTTC. This sequence joins TRBV6-5 and TRBJ2-1, with 11 bases lining up with TRBD2. J was trimmed by 6 bases and V by 6 bases; bases with no gene match: 1. This CDR3 spans 13 amino acids. From germline, CDR1 is MNHEY and CDR2 SVGAGI.

The CDR3 region has the DNA TGTGCCAGTAGTATTCTGGCAGGGGAGGGTTCCTACAATGAGCAGTTCTTC. Translation gives CASSILAGEGSYNEQFF. The chain combines TRBV19 with TRBJ2-1; maybe TRBD2 (7 bases). V was cut by 3 bases and J by 1 base, with 16 bases left in between. Germline CDR1 reads LNHDA; CDR2 reads SQIVND (reference sequence). The CDR3 extends over 17 amino acids.

The table lists this clonotype with many counts. The V call is TRBV7-8, the J call TRBJ2-7; weak D call: TRBD1 (5 bases). Germline loops: CDR1 SGHVS, CDR2 FQNEAQ. CDR3 length equals 13 residues. Trimming took 6 bases from V and 2 from J, leaving 11 bases between them. The CDR3 spells CASSRDRTYEQYF. The CDR3 nucleotides are TGTGCCAGCAGTAGAGACAGAACCTACGAGCAGTACTTC.

This chain joins TRBV12-3 or TRBV12-4 and TRBJ1-1, with D unclear. The germline V and J ends were trimmed by 4 bases and 3 bases, with 6 bases remaining between them. This CDR3 contains 12 residues. The CDR3 coding sequence is TGTGCCAGCAGTTCGCAGTACACTGAAGCTTTCTTT. Translation: CASSSQYTEAFF.

The V call is TRBV7-9, the J call TRBJ2-7; TRBD1 matches 7 bases. CDR1 and CDR2 (germline): SEHNR, FQNEAQ (reference sequence). The CDR3 runs 14 residues. V shed 4 bases, J shed 2 bases, and the junction held 5 bases outside the gene matches. Here the CDR3 reads CASSSRDRAYEQYF. The CDR3 bases are TGTGCCAGCAGCTCCCGGGACAGAGCCTACGAGCAGTACTTC.

The chain recombines TRBV18 with TRBJ2-7; TRBD1 might be the D (5 bases). V dropped 4 bases and J dropped 2 bases, with 15 bases sitting between them. The CDR3 contains 15 residues. The germline V gene has CDR1 KGHSH and CDR2 LQKENI. CDR3 bases: TGTGCCAGCTCACTCCTATCGGACACCACCTACGAGCAGTACTTC. It translates to CASSLLSDTTYEQYF.

This chain connects TRBV4-3 to TRBJ1-1; D is uncertain. The CDR3 loop spans 14 amino acids. V was pared by 0 bases and J by 5 bases, with 10 bases between. Germline CDR1 LGHNA, CDR2 YSLEER. The CDR3 nucleotides read TGCGCCAGCAGCCAAGATAAGTTCATAACTGAAGCTTTCTTT. Translated: CASSQDKFITEAFF.

The V and J genes are TRBV28 and TRBJ2-7, with D uncertain. V was cut by 9 bases and J by 7 bases, with 13 bases left in between. The CDR3 covers 11 residues. CDR1 is MDHEN and CDR2 is SYDVKM in the germline V gene. DNA for the CDR3: TGTGCCAGTTCCGCAGTCGGGGAGCAGTACTTC. Amino acids: CASSAVGEQYF.

The V gene is TRBV28, the J gene TRBJ2-7; perhaps TRBD1 as D (5 bases). Trimming shortened V by 6 bases and J by 5 bases, and 11 bases separated the two germline ends. This CDR3 region has 12 residues. The germline V gene encodes CDR1 MDHEN and CDR2 SYDVKM. In nucleotides, the CDR3 is TGTGCCAGCAGCCTGGGGCACCACGAGCAGTACTTC. It codes for CASSLGHHEQYF.

The V gene is TRBV6-5, the J gene TRBJ1-4; weak D call: TRBD1 (5 bases). The V gene's germline CDR1 is MNHEY and CDR2 SVGAGI. This CDR3 is built from 14 residues. The ends were cut back, 6 bases at V and 8 bases at J, with 16 bases in the middle. CDR3 sequence: CASSPQGSDEKLFF. The CDR3 coding sequence is TGTGCCAGCAGCCCCCAGGGTTCGGACGAAAAACTGTTTTTT.

This clonotype was picked up a small number of times. The chain carries TRBV20-1 and TRBJ2-1, with 11 bases lining up with TRBD2. With 6 bases clipped from V and 2 bases from J, the junction kept 3 bases outside the gene matches. Germline lookup yields CDR1 DFQATT and CDR2 SNEGSKA (reference sequence). The CDR3 runs 14 residues. CDR3 sequence: CSAILAGAYNEQFF. As DNA, the CDR3 is TGCAGTGCGATACTAGCGGGAGCCTACAATGAGCAGTTCTTC.